A selection of T cell receptor beta chains follows, all from one sample in a study of naive and memory T cell subsets. TCRdb analysed the UMI-ligation and nested PCR reads with MiXCR anew, one entry per CDR3 protein. Among 130,000 to 150,000 distinct CDR3 sequences listed, 20% to 25% were seen once. Sequenced input: naive CD4+ T cells from blood. All receptors come from a human donor in good health. Both conserved end residues are part of each CDR3. The order of the fields is J gene, V gene, CDR3 protein.

>TRBJ1-1|TRBV28
CASSPGQGATEAFF
>TRBJ2-1|TRBV6-2/TRBV6-3
CASSSRDSLYNEQFF
>TRBJ2-3|TRBV20-1
CSARVGSGRLSTDTQYF
>TRBJ2-7|TRBV28
CASSPTGGRGNEQYF
>TRBJ2-3|TRBV20-1
CSATKKGLHLGDTQYF
>TRBJ1-6|TRBV7-9
CASSLRGINSPLHF
>TRBJ2-1|TRBV20-1
CSASGRAPYNEQFF
>TRBJ2-5|TRBV29-1
CSVGARQGMIQETQYF
>TRBJ2-1|TRBV14
CASSQQGITEQFF
>TRBJ2-3|TRBV5-1
CASSSGLAFSTDTQYF
>TRBJ1-6|TRBV6-5
CASSLQGLARDSPLHF
>TRBJ1-5|TRBV7-9
CASSLDRNQPQHF
>TRBJ2-7|TRBV20-1
CSARGASGAYEQYF
>TRBJ2-7|TRBV9
CASSARGVHEQYF
>TRBJ1-1|TRBV16
CASSPGQVNTEAFF
>TRBJ2-5|TRBV10-3
CAISYLAGAVQETQYF
>TRBJ2-7|TRBV9
CASSPRTSGRGPYEQYF
>TRBJ2-3|TRBV7-8
CASSPIRGLGSDTQYF
>TRBJ1-2|TRBV4-1
CASSQEYGYTF
>TRBJ2-5|TRBV5-1
CASSNPTGGETQYF
>TRBJ2-1|TRBV5-1
CASTGGTVYNEQFF
>TRBJ1-4|TRBV6-6
CASSYTPTNEKLFF
>TRBJ2-7|TRBV6-2/TRBV6-3
CASSFLAGGYEQYF